This T cell receptor beta chain was observed in a study of shared clonotypes between healthy human individuals. Positive CCR7 selection of CD45RO-negative cells yielded the naive CD8 cells, and terminally differentiated effector memory CD45RA+ cells were excluded. The CDR3 totals 18 residues. The germline CDR1 and CDR2 sequences are SGHNT and YYREEE (reference sequence). Trimming cost V 4 bases and J 0 bases; bases outside gene matches: 9. Study-level points and caveats: At large depth, rarefaction still showed sorted-subset sequencing to be incomplete.

On this clone itself: Its target is unknown.

This table comes from immunoSEQ multiplex PCR, and its TCRdb copy is limited to in-frame clones, with some not included. The sample lists 760,000 or so clones; around 96% were seen once. This TCR came from a man aged 25-45 years in good health. The sample taken for sequencing was naive CD8+ T cells sorted from blood. This chain joins TRBV5-4 and TRBJ2-7; TRBD2 aligns across 14 bases. CDR3 in amino acids: CASSRGLAGVGSSYEQYF. DNA for the CDR3: TGTGCCAGCAGCCGGGGACTAGCGGGAGTGGGGAGCTCCTACGAGCAGTACTTC.